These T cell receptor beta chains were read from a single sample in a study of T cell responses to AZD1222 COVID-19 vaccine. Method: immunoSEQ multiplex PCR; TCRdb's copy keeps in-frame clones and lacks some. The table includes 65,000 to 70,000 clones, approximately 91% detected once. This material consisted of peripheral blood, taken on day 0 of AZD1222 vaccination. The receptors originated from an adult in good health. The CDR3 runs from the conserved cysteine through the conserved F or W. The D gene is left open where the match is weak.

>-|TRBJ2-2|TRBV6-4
CASSDRAETGELFF
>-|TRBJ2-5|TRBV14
CASSRWTAKSKETQYF
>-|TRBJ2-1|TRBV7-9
CASSLVASYNEQFF
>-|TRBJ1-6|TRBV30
CAWSALSSYNSPLHF
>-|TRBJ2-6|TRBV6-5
CASSYPGGVGANVLTF
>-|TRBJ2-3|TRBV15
CATSRMGDSDTQYF
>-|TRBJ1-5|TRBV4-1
CASSQDLGGGNQPQHF
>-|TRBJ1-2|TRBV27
CASSLSGHLYGYTF
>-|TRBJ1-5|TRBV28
CASNGRDLSNQPQHF
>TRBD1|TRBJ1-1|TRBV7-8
CASSTRQGNTEAFF
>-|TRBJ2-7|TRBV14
CASSALGAGVRSYEQYF
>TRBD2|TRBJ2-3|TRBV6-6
CASIVAGTQYF
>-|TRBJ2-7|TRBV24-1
CATSRSGSSYEQYF
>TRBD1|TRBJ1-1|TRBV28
CASSLLGQGEAFF
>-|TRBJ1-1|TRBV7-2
CASSLFGRTEAFF
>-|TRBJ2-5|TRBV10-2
CASSKQGVIETQYF
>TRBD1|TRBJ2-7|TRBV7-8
CASSLERDSSYEQYF
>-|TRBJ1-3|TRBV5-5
CASSLTASTGSGNTIYF
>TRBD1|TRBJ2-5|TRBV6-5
CASTGQGDGETQYF
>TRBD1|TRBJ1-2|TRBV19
CASRDPGQGLQGYTF
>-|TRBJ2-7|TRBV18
CASSPDFEQYF
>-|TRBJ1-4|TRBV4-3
CASSHSGQGNEKLFF
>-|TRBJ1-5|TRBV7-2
CASSLLFGEGNQPQHF
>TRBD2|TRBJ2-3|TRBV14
CASSPGLAGVGVGTDTQYF
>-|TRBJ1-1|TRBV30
CAWGNNRAGTEAFF
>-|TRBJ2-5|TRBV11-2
CASSLDQGTQYF
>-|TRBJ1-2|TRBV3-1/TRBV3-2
CASSFRPSGRSDGYTF
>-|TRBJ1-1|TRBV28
CASSLYRPGTEAFF
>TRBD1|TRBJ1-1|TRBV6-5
CASRRPDRVLEAFF
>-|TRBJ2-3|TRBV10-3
CAISAPSTDTQYF
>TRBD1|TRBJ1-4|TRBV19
CASSMDRGLTEKLFF
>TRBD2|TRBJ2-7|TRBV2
CASGLAAYEQYF